The 32 T cell receptor beta chains below come from one sample, sequenced in a study of read filtering for tumor transcriptome and immune sequencing (dated by TCRdb to the early 2020s). The sample was run on an Illumina HiSeq 4000. TCR libraries were built from 400 to 450 ng RNA with the Immunoverse kit, using molecular barcoded adaptors covering alpha/delta and beta/gamma chains. In-frame beta chains were kept once TCRdb had trimmed the public reads at Q25 with fastp and called clones with MiXCR. When rows share a CDR3 protein, they turn into one entry using the most common DNA and genes. The sample has about 93,000 distinct CDR3 sequences on record, 20% to 25% of them singletons. The top ten constitute about an eighth of the sample. The sample consisted of a population of CD138-negative cells sorted from bone marrow. The cell subset or site label for this specimen denotes: bone marrow mononuclear cells depleted of CD138+ plasma/myeloma cells by negative magnetic selection. The source is a donor aged 40 or older with multiple myeloma.

This clonotype was found a few times. This chain connects TRBV29-1 to TRBJ1-5, with 8 positions matching TRBD1. The junction had 11 bases not matched to a gene; V was cut back by 7 bases and J by 6 bases. Germline V gene lookup returns CDR1 SQVTM and CDR2 ANQGSEA. This CDR3 comprises 14 residues. The CDR3 loop is CSAITDRGGQPQHF. The CDR3 DNA sequence: TGCAGCGCTATCACCGACAGGGGCGGTCAGCCCCAGCATTTT.

This clonotype has a count of ten or more. This chain links TRBV15 with TRBJ1-2; 10 nucleotides align to TRBD1. V shed 0 bases, J shed 7 bases, and the junction held 8 bases outside the gene matches. The CDR3 is made up of 16 amino acids. Germline V CDR1 and CDR2: LNHNV, YYDKDF (reference sequence). The CDR3 DNA is TGTGCCACCAGCAGAGATAGAAGGACAGGGGGATCTGGCTACACCTTC. Residues: CATSRDRRTGGSGYTF.

On this clonotype: A much larger clone is a single base away; this may be a read error. This chain uses TRBV5-1 with TRBJ2-3; tentative D call: TRBD1 (5 bases). The CDR3 extends over 15 amino acids. The ends were cut back, 3 bases at V and 1 base at J, with 12 bases in the middle. CDR1 and CDR2 from the germline V gene are SGHRS and YFSETQ. CDR3 protein: CASSSADTGTDTQYF. CDR3 nucleotides: TGCGCCAGCAGCTCGGCGGACACTGGCACAGATACGCAGTATTTT.

Many counts were recorded for this clonotype. V gene TRBV18 combines with J gene TRBJ2-7; weak D call: TRBD1 (6 bases). The CDR3 sequence is 15 residues long. CDR1 and CDR2 (germline): KGHSH, LQKENI. V dropped 4 bases and J dropped 5 bases, with 18 bases sitting between them. The CDR3 nucleotides read TGTGCCAGCTCACAGGCTGGGACACCGGACAACGAGCAGTACTTC. Residues: CASSQAGTPDNEQYF.

This clonotype was observed at least ten times. This sequence joins TRBV4-1 and TRBJ2-1; TRBD2 matches 11 bases. CDR1 is MGHRA, CDR2 YSYEKL, per germline. The CDR3 has 16 residues. V trimming: 0 bases; J trimming: 7 bases; junction bases outside the gene matches: 5. DNA of the CDR3: TGCGCCAGCAGCCAAGAGCCCCTAGCGGGGGGTAATGAGCAGTTCTTC. It translates to CASSQEPLAGGNEQFF.

The chain carries TRBV6-1 and TRBJ1-2; a weak D match, TRBD1 (5 bases). Deletions cut 8 bases from V and 0 bases from J, with 19 bases between. Germline lookup yields CDR1 MNHNS and CDR2 SASEGT. The CDR3 runs 16 residues. The chain's CDR3 is CASSLQDTTTNYGYTF. CDR3 DNA: TGTGCCAGCTCCCTTCAGGACACTACTACTAACTATGGCTACACCTTC.

This clonotype was seen a single time. This may be a read error: a much more frequent sequence differs by one nucleotide. The rearrangement uses TRBV12-3 or TRBV12-4 and TRBJ2-6; TRBD1 or TRBD2 may be the D gene (5 bases each). This CDR3 contains 19 residues. The CDR3 DNA follows: TGTGCCAGCAGTTTGTACCGGGACCTACCTTTCTCTGGGGCCAACGCCCTGACTTTC. Protein sequence: CASSLYRDLPFSGANALTF.

This rearrangement joins TRBV7-9 to TRBJ1-1; 7 positions match TRBD1. With 4 bases clipped from V and 3 bases from J, the junction kept 8 bases outside the gene matches. The V gene's germline CDR1 is SEHNR and CDR2 FQNEAQ (reference sequence). This CDR3 comprises 15 residues. The CDR3 region has the DNA TGTGCCAGCAGCTCGGGACAGCCGATATACACTGAAGCTTTCTTT. It codes for CASSSGQPIYTEAFF.

This clonotype was observed once. A much larger clone sits a single nucleotide away, making a read error possible. V is TRBV5-1 and J is TRBJ2-7, with D maybe TRBD1 (5 bases). There are 12 residues in the CDR3. Germline-derived CDR1 and CDR2 are SGHRS and YFSETQ. The CDR3 is CASSHDSYERYF. The CDR3 nucleotides read TGCGCCAGCAGTCACGACAGCTACGAGCGGTACTTC.

This clonotype was recorded at least ten times. J is TRBJ2-1 and V is TRBV28; the match to TRBD1 covers 8 bases. Germline CDR1 reads MDHEN; CDR2 reads SYDVKM. There are 16 residues in the CDR3. V was clipped by 7 bases and J by 4 bases; unmatched bases: 12. The CDR3: CASTKWQGAMYNEQFF. The CDR3 DNA reads as TGTGCCAGCACCAAGTGGCAGGGGGCTATGTACAATGAGCAGTTCTTC.

This clonotype was observed many times. The chain links TRBV6-1 to TRBJ2-3; D is possibly TRBD1 (5 bases). The length of the CDR3 is 15 residues. The V end lost 5 bases, the J end lost 0 bases, and 12 bases lay between the germline ends. CDR1 MNHNS and CDR2 SASEGT come from the germline V gene. CDR3 region: CASSKGAFSTDTQYF. The CDR3 bases are TGTGCCAGCAGTAAAGGGGCGTTTAGCACAGATACGCAGTATTTT.

This clonotype was found many times. The V gene is TRBV6-6, the J gene TRBJ1-1; D may be TRBD1 (5 bases). This CDR3 is 12 amino acids long. The ends were cut back, 7 bases at V and 5 bases at J, with 11 bases in the middle. The germline V gene has CDR1 MNHNY and CDR2 SVGAGI (reference sequence). CDR3 sequence (DNA): TGTGCCAGCAAATACCAGGGTACTGAAGCTTTCTTT. Its protein is CASKYQGTEAFF.

This clonotype was found many times. Here the CDR3 DNA reads TGTGCCAGCAGCCGGGACAGGGGCTACAATGAGCAGTTCTTC. The encoded protein is CASSRDRGYNEQFF. V and J are TRBV27 and TRBJ2-1, with 10 bases that match TRBD1. The trim removed 6 bases at V and 3 bases at J, leaving 2 bases unmatched. The germline gives CDR1 MNHEY, CDR2 SMNVEV (reference sequence). The CDR3 is 14 residues long.

As for this clonotype: This could be a read error, since a much larger clone is one nucleotide away. J is TRBJ2-3 and V is TRBV5-5; TRBD1 is a possible D gene (7 bases). The germline V and J ends were trimmed by 4 bases and 3 bases, with 18 bases remaining between them. CDR3 length: 16 amino acids. Germline V gene data show CDR1 as SGHKS and CDR2 as YYEKEE (reference sequence). Written as DNA, the CDR3 is TGTGCCAGCAGCCCTCTAGCGAGGGGGCCGACAGATACGCAGTATTTT. Its translation is CASSPLARGPTDTQYF.

This clonotype was found once. The CDR3 nucleotides are TGTGCCAGAGCCGGGACAGGGCTTCTTGGCTACACCTTC. Translating gives CARAGTGLLGYTF. The genes are TRBV2 and TRBJ1-2; 9 bases fit TRBD1. Germline V lookup: CDR1 SNHLY, CDR2 FYNNEI. The CDR3 loop spans 13 amino acids. V shed 9 bases and J 7 bases; nucleotides not matched to a gene: 9.

This chain uses TRBV7-9 with TRBJ2-7; D gene unclear. This CDR3 is 11 amino acids long. The V end was cut by 5 bases, the J end by 7 bases, with 9 bases between. From germline, CDR1 is SEHNR and CDR2 FQNEAQ (reference sequence). CDR3 region: CASSRESEQYF. CDR3 sequence (DNA): TGTGCCAGCAGCCGAGAGAGTGAGCAGTACTTC.

This clonotype was counted many times. This chain uses TRBV28 with TRBJ1-1; 10 bases align to TRBD1. The CDR3 is made up of 19 amino acids. Germline V CDR1 and CDR2: MDHEN, SYDVKM. Unmatched junction bases numbered 16, after V lost 6 bases and J lost 0 bases. The CDR3, as DNA: TGTGCCAGCAGCCCTATCCACTCCGGGACAGGGGAGATGAACACTGAAGCTTTCTTT. Encoded protein: CASSPIHSGTGEMNTEAFF. The full variable domain, completed using reference TRBV28 and TRBJ1-1, is DVKVTQSSRYLVKRTGEKVFLECVQDMDHENMFWYRQDPGLGLRLIYFSYDVKMKEKGDIPEGYSVSREKKERFSLILESASTNQTSMYLCASSPIHSGTGEMNTEAFFGQGTRLTVV.

The chain combines TRBV12-3 or TRBV12-4 with TRBJ2-3; D is perhaps TRBD2 (6 bases). V lost 6 bases, J lost 8 bases, and 21 bases lay in between. The CDR3 spans 15 residues. This CDR3 is CASSQGRGIGSTQYF. The DNA for the CDR3 is TGTGCCAGCAGCCAAGGCCGGGGGATCGGTAGTACGCAGTATTTT.

This clonotype was counted ten times or more. The V gene is TRBV28, the J gene TRBJ2-4; the match to TRBD2 covers 9 bases. The CDR3 runs 15 residues. Germline CDR1 reads MDHEN; CDR2 reads SYDVKM. Losses at the gene ends were 6 bases for V and 0 bases for J; bases not matched to a gene: 3. CDR3 residues: CASSLSGGAKNIQYF. In nucleotides, the CDR3 is TGTGCCAGCAGCCTTAGCGGGGGAGCCAAAAACATTCAGTACTTC.

This clonotype was recorded many times. The CDR3 protein is CSVERAGGDTEAFF. For the CDR3, the DNA is TGCAGCGTTGAAAGGGCAGGGGGGGACACTGAAGCTTTCTTT. This chain links TRBV29-1 with TRBJ1-1; 7 bases fit TRBD1. Germline V gene sequence: CDR1 SQVTM, CDR2 ANQGSEA. Unmatched junction bases numbered 6, after V lost 2 bases and J lost 3 bases. The CDR3 has 14 amino acids.

The rearrangement links TRBV12-3 or TRBV12-4 to TRBJ1-1, with D perhaps matching TRBD1 (5 bases). The CDR3 has 15 residues. V lost 3 bases and J lost 3, with 14 bases in between. CDR3 residues: CASSLRGGAHTEAFF. The CDR3 DNA follows: TGTGCCAGCAGTTTGAGGGGAGGGGCGCACACTGAAGCTTTCTTT.

This clonotype was seen a single time. Because it lacks the conserved phenylalanine or tryptophan at the end, this CDR3 is likely a read error. The rearrangement joins TRBV7-9 to TRBJ2-4; 7 nucleotides align to TRBD1. The CDR3 covers 20 residues. Germline loops: CDR1 SEHNR, CDR2 FQNEAQ (reference sequence). V gave up 1 base and J gave up 0 bases; unmatched junction bases: 15. The CDR3 loop reads CASSLVIGTAPSLAKNIQYL. The CDR3 bases are TGTGCCAGCAGCTTAGTTATCGGGACAGCCCCTTCTCTAGCCAAAAACATTCAGTACCTC.

The chain recombines TRBV19 with TRBJ2-2, with 9 bases identical to TRBD2. V was pared by 5 bases and J by 3 bases, with 7 bases of the junction left unmatched. The CDR3 runs 16 residues. Germline assignment: CDR1 LNHDA and CDR2 SQIVND (reference sequence). DNA of the CDR3: TGTGCCAGTAGTTCTATAGCGGGGGCGTACACCGGGGAGCTGTTTTTT. Translation gives CASSSIAGAYTGELFF.

This clonotype came up once. This may come from a read error, since a much larger clone is one base off. This rearrangement joins TRBV7-2 to TRBJ2-2; D gene uncertain. CDR1 is SGHTA and CDR2 is FQGNSA in the germline V gene. The V end was cut by 0 bases, the J end by 5 bases, with 7 bases between. There are 14 residues in the CDR3. CDR3 sequence reads: CASSLAVATGELFF. The DNA for the CDR3 is TGTGCCAGCAGCTTAGCCGTAGCAACCGGGGAGCTGTTTTTT.

In regard to this clonotype: Since a much larger clone is just one base distant, this may be a read error. The chain uses TRBV2 and TRBJ2-5; no firm D call. The CDR3 has 13 residues. Per germline, CDR1 SNHLY and CDR2 FYNNEI. Here the CDR3 DNA reads TGTGCCAGCATGAAATCCCGGCAAGAGACCCATTACTTC. It translates to CASMKSRQETHYF.

Points on this clonotype: A much larger clone is a single base away; this may be a read error. The chain uses TRBV5-1 and TRBJ2-5; D is possibly TRBD2 (6 bases). Trimming pared 3 bases from V and 7 bases from J, leaving 16 bases between. Germline CDR1 is SGHRS and CDR2 is YFSETQ. The CDR3 covers 14 residues. The CDR3 coding sequence is TGCGCCAGCAGCTATCCCGGGACTCCAGGGACCCAGTACTTC. Translation gives CASSYPGTPGTQYF.

This clonotype has at least ten counts. V gene TRBV29-1 combines with J gene TRBJ2-5; possible D gene TRBD1, 6 bases. CDR3 length: 12 residues. Germline V lookup: CDR1 SQVTM, CDR2 ANQGSEA. Trimming removed 0 bases at V and 4 bases at J, with 6 bases between. In DNA, the CDR3 is TGCAGCGTTGAAGAAGGGGGAGAGACCCAGTACTTC. Its translation: CSVEEGGETQYF.

DNA for the CDR3: TGTGCCAGCAGCTTTGGACAGGGAGGTCAGCCCCAGCATTTT. This encodes CASSFGQGGQPQHF. V usage is TRBV12-3 or TRBV12-4 and J usage is TRBJ1-5; 8 positions agree with TRBD1. Trimming took 6 bases from V and 6 from J; bases not matched to a gene: 7. The CDR3 has 14 amino acids.

This clonotype was observed many times. The J gene is TRBJ2-3, the V gene TRBV9; possibly TRBD2 for D (5 bases). CDR1 SGDLS and CDR2 YYNGEE come from the germline V gene. The CDR3 has 15 amino acids. V was pared by 0 bases and J by 4 bases, with 12 bases between. This CDR3 is CASSVATRYADTQYF. Written as DNA, the CDR3 is TGTGCCAGCAGCGTAGCTACTAGATACGCAGATACGCAGTATTTT.

In regard to this clonotype: A read error may explain this, as a much larger clone is one base away. The chain links TRBV5-4 to TRBJ2-7; D is possibly TRBD1 (6 bases). The CDR3 loop spans 15 amino acids. Germline V gene lookup returns CDR1 SGHNT and CDR2 YYREEE (reference sequence). CDR3 in amino acids: CACSLWAGASYEQYF. As DNA, the CDR3 is TGTGCCTGCAGCCTGTGGGCAGGGGCTAGCTACGAGCAGTACTTC. Looking up the rest from reference TRBV5-4 and TRBJ2-7 gives the full variable domain: ETGVTQSPTHLIKTRGQQVTLRCSSQSGHNTVSWYQQALGQGPQFIFQYYREEENGRGNFPPRFSGLQFPNYSSELNVNALELDDSALYLCACSLWAGASYEQYFGPGTRLTVT.

To note about this clonotype: A much larger clone is a single base away; this may be a read error. The chain joins TRBV4-1 to TRBJ2-1; D is perhaps TRBD1 (5 bases). This CDR3 spans 15 amino acids. Germline-derived CDR1 and CDR2 are MGHRA and YSYEKL. V was pared by 6 bases and J by 0 bases, with 12 bases between. This CDR3 is CASRHTGLSYNEQFF. CDR3 bases: TGCGCCAGCAGACACACAGGTCTCTCCTACAATGAGCAGTTCTTC.

As concerns this clonotype: Possible read error: a much larger clone is one base away. The chain carries TRBV30 and TRBJ2-4, with D perhaps TRBD1 (5 bases). The CDR3 length is 13 residues. CDR1 is GTSNPN, CDR2 SVGIG, per germline (reference sequence). The CDR3 region is CAWNLGARNIQNF. CDR3 bases: TGTGCCTGGAACCTTGGGGCCAGAAACATTCAGAACTTC.